Listed below are T cell receptor beta chains from one sample, sequenced in a study of T cell responses to AZD1222 COVID-19 vaccine. The method was immunoSEQ multiplex PCR; TCRdb's version includes in-frame clones alone and lacks a portion of them. The data contain 15,000 to 20,000 clones, under 90% of them seen just once; the ten biggest clones take up approximately 9%. The starting material was peripheral blood, obtained 28 days after the second AZD1222 dose. These receptors were taken from an adult who received the AZD1222 COVID-19 vaccine. Both conserved end residues are part of each CDR3. A D gene is named only where the DNA matches it firmly. Clone size appears in some rows only: once, few, many, or a class for an expanded clone.

TRBV29-1	.	TRBD1	TRBJ2-2	CSGRQGASTGELFF	TGCAGCGGAAGACAGGGGGCTTCGACCGGGGAGCTGTTTTTT
TRBV2	.	.	TRBJ2-3	CASSELLSTDTQYF	TGTGCCAGCAGTGAGCTTCTCTCCACAGATACGCAGTATTTT
TRBV12-3/TRBV12-4	few	.	TRBJ1-1	CASSSRAAEAFF	TGTGCCAGCAGTTCAAGGGCGGCAGAAGCTTTCTTT
TRBV28	few	TRBD1	TRBJ2-1	CASSPEYRTGYNEQFF	TGTGCCAGCAGTCCCGAGTATAGGACAGGGTACAATGAGCAGTTCTTC
TRBV3-1/TRBV3-2	.	.	TRBJ2-5	CASSQDRVGETQYF	TGTGCCAGCAGCCAAGATCGGGTCGGTGAGACCCAGTACTTC
TRBV20-1	few	.	TRBJ1-1	CSASRGGGTEAFF	TGCAGTGCTAGTCGAGGGGGTGGAACTGAAGCTTTCTTT
TRBV27	.	TRBD2	TRBJ2-4	CASTSGGPWPNIQYF	TGTGCCAGCACCAGCGGGGGCCCTTGGCCAAACATTCAGTACTTC
TRBV2	.	TRBD2	TRBJ2-1	CASSANSGGASYNEQFF	TGTGCCAGCAGTGCGAATAGCGGGGGGGCCTCATACAATGAGCAGTTCTTC
TRBV5-4	few	TRBD1	TRBJ1-4	CASSSIWDRGEKLFF	TGTGCCAGCAGCTCTATTTGGGACAGGGGTGAGAAACTGTTTTTT
TRBV7-9	.	.	TRBJ2-7	CASTPRRESGSYEQYF	TGTGCCAGCACCCCTAGGAGGGAGTCTGGATCCTACGAGCAGTACTTC
TRBV7-9	.	.	TRBJ2-7	CASSLNTGYEQYF	TGTGCCAGCAGCTTAAACACAGGCTACGAGCAGTACTTC
TRBV20-1	few	.	TRBJ1-5	CSAGQPQHF	TGCAGTGCCGGCCAGCCCCAGCATTTT
TRBV20-1	.	.	TRBJ2-6	CSASEDFHSGANVLTF	TGCAGTGCTAGTGAGGATTTTCACTCTGGGGCCAACGTCCTGACTTTC
TRBV3-1/TRBV3-2	.	.	TRBJ2-5	CASSPGSLGETQYF	TGTGCCAGCAGCCCCGGGTCCCTGGGGGAGACCCAGTACTTC
TRBV3-1/TRBV3-2	.	TRBD1	TRBJ1-6	CASSRGTGLNSPLHF	TGTGCCAGCAGCCGTGGGACAGGCCTTAATTCACCCCTCCACTTT
TRBV19	.	.	TRBJ1-3	CATHRGAGGNTIYF	TGTGCCACTCATCGGGGGGCTGGAGGAAACACCATATATTTT
TRBV9	.	TRBD2	TRBJ2-3	CASSVESGSGTDTQYF	TGTGCCAGCAGCGTCGAGAGCGGGAGTGGCACAGATACGCAGTATTTT
TRBV28	.	.	TRBJ2-5	CASSLSGGPGETQYF	TGTGCCAGCAGTTTATCCGGGGGGCCGGGGGAGACCCAGTACTTC
TRBV4-1	.	TRBD1	TRBJ1-1	CASSQPRDRGYGAFF	TGCGCCAGCAGCCAACCCCGGGACAGGGGTTATGGAGCTTTCTTT
TRBV5-1	.	TRBD2	TRBJ2-1	CASSPGTSGREQFF	TGCGCCAGCAGCCCTGGGACTAGCGGGAGGGAGCAGTTCTTC
TRBV5-5	.	TRBD1	TRBJ2-2	CASSLWTGGTGELFF	TGTGCCAGCAGCCTCTGGACAGGGGGCACCGGGGAGCTGTTTTTT
TRBV6-6	once	.	TRBJ1-2	CASSTGANYGYTF	TGTGCCAGCAGTACGGGAGCTAACTATGGCTACACCTTC
TRBV7-9	.	.	TRBJ1-3	CASSSVVLSGNTIYF	TGTGCCAGCAGCTCCGTTGTCCTCTCTGGAAACACCATATATTTT
TRBV3-1/TRBV3-2	few	TRBD2	TRBJ2-1	CASSQFGSGTLGSYNEQFF	TGTGCCAGCAGCCAATTCGGTAGCGGGACCCTTGGTTCCTACAATGAGCAGTTCTTC
TRBV5-1	.	.	TRBJ2-7	CASSLEPGSSYEQYF	TGCGCCAGCAGCTTGGAACCAGGGAGCTCCTACGAGCAGTACTTC
TRBV19	.	.	TRBJ1-5	CASSWQLNQPQHF	TGTGCCAGTAGTTGGCAGCTCAATCAGCCCCAGCATTTT
TRBV19	.	.	TRBJ2-5	CASSIQGLAETQYF	TGTGCCAGTAGTATCCAGGGGTTGGCAGAGACCCAGTACTTC
TRBV10-3	once	.	TRBJ1-1	CASRPIDGLQSRNTEAFF	TGTGCCAGCAGGCCAATCGACGGCCTGCAATCGAGGAACACTGAAGCTTTCTTT
TRBV11-1	.	.	TRBJ1-4	CASTQSATNEKLFF	TGTGCCAGCACTCAGAGCGCAACTAATGAAAAACTGTTTTTT
TRBV7-2	.	TRBD2	TRBJ2-3	CASSLVAGRTDTQYF	TGTGCCAGCAGCTTAGTAGCGGGGCGCACAGATACGCAGTATTTT
TRBV9	.	.	TRBJ2-1	CASSVADSPPLYNEQFF	TGTGCCAGCAGCGTAGCTGATAGCCCTCCCTTATACAATGAGCAGTTCTTC
TRBV18	.	TRBD1	TRBJ2-7	CASSTLPGGRSYEQYF	TGTGCCAGCTCGACTCTCCCAGGGGGCCGCTCCTACGAGCAGTACTTC
TRBV11-2	.	.	TRBJ1-3	CASSSAKGGLHTIYF	TGTGCCAGCAGCTCCGCAAAGGGGGGTTTACACACCATATATTTT
TRBV4-1	few	.	TRBJ2-2	CASSPRTGRGTGELFF	TGCGCCAGCAGCCCCCGGACGGGGCGAGGCACCGGGGAGCTGTTTTTT
TRBV28	.	TRBD1	TRBJ1-2	CASSLTGRPFYTF	TGTGCCAGCAGTTTGACAGGGCGACCCTTCTACACCTTC
TRBV6-5	.	TRBD1	TRBJ1-5	CASNRGPQPQHF	TGTGCCAGTAACAGGGGGCCTCAGCCCCAGCATTTT
TRBV18	.	.	TRBJ1-3	CASSLTKEGAGNTIYF	TGTGCCAGCTCCCTCACGAAGGAAGGAGCTGGAAACACCATATATTTT
TRBV12-3/TRBV12-4	.	.	TRBJ1-5	CASSLDSNQPQHF	TGTGCCAGCAGCCTGGACAGCAATCAGCCCCAGCATTTT
TRBV5-4	.	.	TRBJ2-1	CASSTNNEQFF	TGTGCCAGCAGCACAAACAATGAGCAGTTCTTC
TRBV6-5	.	.	TRBJ1-3	CASRGPRSGNTIYF	TGTGCCAGCAGGGGCCCTCGCTCTGGAAACACCATATATTTT
TRBV5-8	.	.	TRBJ1-5	CASSPGRDQPQHF	TGTGCCAGCAGCCCGGGGCGGGATCAGCCCCAGCATTTT